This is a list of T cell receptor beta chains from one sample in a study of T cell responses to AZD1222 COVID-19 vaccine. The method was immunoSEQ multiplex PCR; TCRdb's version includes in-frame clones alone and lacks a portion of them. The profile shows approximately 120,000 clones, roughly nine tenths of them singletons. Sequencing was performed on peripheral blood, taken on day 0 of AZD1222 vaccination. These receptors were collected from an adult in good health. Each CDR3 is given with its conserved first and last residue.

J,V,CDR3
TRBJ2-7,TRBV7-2,CASSLPVGTGGSYEQYF
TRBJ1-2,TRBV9,CASSVGGGRNYGYTF
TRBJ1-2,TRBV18,CASSPFRDEPTGYTF
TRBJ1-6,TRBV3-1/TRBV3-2,CASSHLGGNSPLHF
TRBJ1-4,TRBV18,CASSPPGQPNEKLFF
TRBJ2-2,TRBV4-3,CASSQAGGRGFRELFF
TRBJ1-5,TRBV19,CASSMFSGSNQPQHF
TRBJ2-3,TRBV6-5,CASSYRPATDTQYF
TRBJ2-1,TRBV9,CASSITGGWYNEQFF
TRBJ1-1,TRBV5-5,CASSLRGVNTEAFF
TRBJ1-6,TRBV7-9,CASSFGNSPLHF
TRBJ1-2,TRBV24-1,CATSEQPPHYGYTF
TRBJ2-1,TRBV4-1,CASSQDWTSRGEQFF
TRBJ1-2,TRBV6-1,CASSEARVQRTGYLNYGYTF
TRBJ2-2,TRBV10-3,CAISDLNTGELFF
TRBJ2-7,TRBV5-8,CASSYSPDPIYEQYF
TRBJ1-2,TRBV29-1,CSVEDALYGYTF
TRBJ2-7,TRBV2,CASSLDRLEVGQYF
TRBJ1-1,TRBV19,CATKNRDEAFF
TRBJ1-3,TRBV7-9,CASRPDRLTNTIYF
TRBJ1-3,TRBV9,CASSVVPGFSGNTIYF
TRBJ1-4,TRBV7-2,CASSLGGLTTNEKLFF
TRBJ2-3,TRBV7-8,CASSLAGTSGAPYF
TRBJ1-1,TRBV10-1,CASTSAGGTAGNTEAFF
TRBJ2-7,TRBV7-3,CASSLTGFAGEQYF
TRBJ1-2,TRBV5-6,CASSWGRQDPYTF
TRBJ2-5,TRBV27,CASSLGGEQETQYF
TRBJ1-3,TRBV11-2,CASSFATDSGNTIYF
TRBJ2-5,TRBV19,CASSPQRTQETQYF